The entry below describes one TCR beta chain. Its antigen is not identified. The table came from immunoSEQ multiplex PCR; TCRdb's copy has only in-frame clones and leaves some out. Of approximately 2.1 million clones listed, just over 90% are singletons. The data derive from a study of shared clonotypes between healthy human individuals. Study-wide context: Per donor, three plates held CD4 naive cells, three held CD4 memory, two held CD8 naive and one held CD8 memory.

This CDR3 spans 16 amino acids. Germline lookup yields CDR1 MNHNS and CDR2 SASEGT. V was pared by 3 bases and J by 0 bases, with 12 bases between. General study results and limits: Unshared clonotypes carried lower generation probabilities than those common to all four donors. Sampling involved blood alone; tissue repertoires likely differ. Roughly 5% of naive CD4 clonotypes were common to a handful of donors.

Material for sequencing was naive CD4+ T cells from PBMCs. Subset here: CD45RA+ positively selected. The receptor's source is a man between 18 and 35 years old in good health. Some clones in this sample may be carry-over from other donors' samples. V is TRBV6-1 and J is TRBJ1-3; D not resolved. This CDR3 is CASSESRAVSGNTIYF. CDR3 nucleotides: TGTGCCAGCAGTGAGAGCCGGGCCGTCTCTGGAAACACCATATATTTT.